The 16 T cell receptor beta chains reported below all come from one sample, sequenced in a study of beta chain features in type 1 diabetes. What was sequenced were expressed TCRB transcripts, since all of the isolated RNA had been reverse transcribed. The table came from immunoSEQ multiplex PCR; TCRdb's copy has only in-frame clones and leaves some out. The data hold hundreds of thousands of clones, with 30% observed a single time. Sequencing was done on a sample of naive CD4+ T cells from blood. The receptors were gathered from a man between 18 and 35 years old in good health.

The table lists this clone with a few counts. This sequence joins TRBV7-3 and TRBJ2-1; 7 nucleotides match TRBD2. This CDR3 region has 15 residues. The trim removed 4 bases at V and 6 bases at J, leaving 9 bases unmatched. From germline, CDR1 is SGHTA and CDR2 FQGTGA. CDR3 sequence: CASSSSGEGTNEQFF. Written as DNA, the CDR3 is TGTGCCAGCAGCTCCAGCGGGGAGGGCACCAATGAGCAGTTCTTC.

V usage is TRBV18 and J usage is TRBJ2-3; D gene unclear. The CDR3 covers 14 residues. The V gene lost 1 base and the J gene lost 3 bases, with 8 bases spanning the gap. Germline CDR1 and CDR2: KGHSH and LQKENI. CDR3 loop: CASSPQGLTDTQYF. The CDR3 region has the DNA TGTGCCAGCTCACCACAGGGTTTAACAGATACGCAGTATTTT. Full variable domain (outside the CDR3, taken from reference TRBV18 and TRBJ2-3): NAGVMQNPRHLVRRRGQEARLRCSPMKGHSHVYWYRQLPEEGLKFMVYLQKENIIDESGMPKERFSAEFPKEGPSILRIQQVVRGDSAAYFCASSPQGLTDTQYFGPGTRLTVL.

The V call is TRBV28, the J call TRBJ2-3; TRBD2 aligns across 10 bases. The CDR3 runs 14 residues. CDR1 MDHEN and CDR2 SYDVKM come from the germline V gene. The ends lost 8 bases at V and 11 bases at J; junction bases unmatched: 13. DNA of the CDR3: TGTGCCAGCCGGAGACTAGCGGGCCTCGGTAAGCAGTATTTT. Its protein is CASRRLAGLGKQYF.

The chain joins TRBV14 to TRBJ1-4; perhaps TRBD1 as D (5 bases). The CDR3 loop spans 14 amino acids. V gave up 2 bases and J gave up 8 bases, with 12 bases separating them. CDR1 is SGHDN and CDR2 is FVKESK in the germline V gene. CDR3 residues: CASSQQGTGEKLFF. For the CDR3, the DNA is TGTGCCAGCAGCCAACAAGGGACCGGCGAAAAACTGTTTTTT. The whole variable domain, remainder taken from reference TRBV14 and TRBJ1-4, is EAGVTQFPSHSVIEKGQTVTLRCDPISGHDNLYWYRRVMGKEIKFLLHFVKESKQDESGMPNNRFLAERTGGTYSTLKVQPAELEDSGVYFCASSQQGTGEKLFFGSGTQLSVL.

This chain uses TRBV2 with TRBJ2-7; D gene unclear. The CDR3 covers 13 residues. Per the germline V gene, CDR1 is SNHLY and CDR2 is FYNNEI. V was cut by 8 bases and J by 5 bases, with 16 bases left in between. DNA of the CDR3: TGTGCCAGCCGGCCGATCACGGACCACGAGCAGTACTTC. This gives the protein CASRPITDHEQYF.

The chain employs TRBV28 and TRBJ2-7; D might be TRBD2 (5 bases). The length of the CDR3 is 14 residues. V shed 9 bases and J shed 1 base, with 16 bases lying between them. The V gene's germline CDR1 is MDHEN and CDR2 SYDVKM. In DNA form, the CDR3 reads TGTGCCAGTAATTCACCGGGAAGATCCTACGAGCAGTACTTC. It is translated as CASNSPGRSYEQYF.

V and J are TRBV6-6 and TRBJ2-2; TRBD2 agrees at 8 bases. J gave up 5 bases and V 2 bases, and 4 bases lay outside the gene matches. The CDR3 consists of 15 residues. CDR1 MNHNY and CDR2 SVGAGI come from the germline V gene (reference sequence). The CDR3, as DNA: TGTGCCAGCAGTTACAGGGTAGCGGGAACCGGGGAGCTGTTTTTT. This gives the protein CASSYRVAGTGELFF.

The chain couples TRBV5-1 to TRBJ2-4, with D possibly being TRBD1 (6 bases). Germline CDR1 is SGHRS and CDR2 is YFSETQ. This CDR3 is 15 amino acids long. Trimming cost V 1 base and J 1 base, with 9 bases left between them. As DNA, the CDR3 is TGCGCCAGCAGCTTGACAGGGACCGCCAAAAACATTCAGTACTTC. It yields the protein CASSLTGTAKNIQYF.

The chain couples TRBV7-9 to TRBJ2-5, with D possibly TRBD2 on 5 matching bases. This CDR3 has 14 residues. V was shortened by 5 bases and J by 5 bases, with 15 bases between the two germline ends. CDR1 is SEHNR, CDR2 FQNEAQ, per germline (reference sequence). CDR3 DNA sequence: TGTGCCAGCAGCGCCGGGATCATACCCGAGACCCAGTACTTC. Translating it yields CASSAGIIPETQYF.

The chain employs TRBV9 and TRBJ2-5, with 9 bases that match TRBD1. The germline V gene has CDR1 SGDLS and CDR2 YYNGEE. The trim removed 0 bases at V and 4 bases at J, leaving 4 bases unmatched. There are 15 residues in the CDR3. CDR3 coding DNA: TGTGCCAGCAGCGTAGGAGGGACAGGGAGAGAGACCCAGTACTTC. This codes for CASSVGGTGRETQYF.

This rearrangement joins TRBV30 to TRBJ1-4, with no clear D. The CDR3 totals 16 residues. Trimming took 2 bases from V and 5 from J, leaving 18 bases between them. CDR1 and CDR2 from the germline V gene are GTSNPN and SVGIG (reference sequence). CDR3 amino acids: CAWSKRSQVRNEKLFF. CDR3 coding DNA: TGTGCCTGGAGTAAACGTAGCCAGGTCCGGAATGAAAAACTGTTTTTT.

The V and J genes are TRBV10-3 and TRBJ2-2, with 8 bases identical to TRBD1. CDR1 and CDR2 from the germline V gene are ENHRY and SYGVKD. Trimming cost V 3 bases and J 2 bases; bases outside gene matches: 5. The CDR3 totals 16 residues. The CDR3 here is CAISDYGTGNTGELFF. The CDR3, as DNA: TGTGCCATCAGTGATTACGGGACAGGAAACACCGGGGAGCTGTTTTTT.

This chain joins TRBV29-1 and TRBJ2-3; TRBD1 agrees at 10 bases. There are 14 residues in the CDR3. Germline V lookup: CDR1 SQVTM, CDR2 ANQGSEA. Trimming at V came to 5 bases and at J to 2 bases, leaving 4 bases not matched to a gene. The CDR3 coding sequence is TGCAGCGTTACGACAGGGGGCAACACAGATACGCAGTATTTT. This translates into CSVTTGGNTDTQYF.

This clone was seen a handful of times. The gene calls are TRBV5-1 and TRBJ2-5; 9 nucleotides agree with TRBD2. Germline-derived CDR1 and CDR2 are SGHRS and YFSETQ. V shed 0 bases, J shed 2 bases, and the junction held 5 bases outside the gene matches. This CDR3 comprises 16 residues. CDR3 sequence reads: CASSLGLAELQETQYF. The CDR3 DNA sequence: TGCGCCAGCAGCTTGGGACTAGCGGAGTTACAAGAGACCCAGTACTTC.

This clone has more than one count but fewer than ten. The chain has TRBV5-4 and TRBJ2-4; TRBD1 or TRBD2 may be the D gene (5 bases each). CDR1 is SGHNT, CDR2 YYREEE, per germline (reference sequence). The CDR3 contains 15 residues. V was shortened by 3 bases and J by 1 base, with 11 bases between the two germline ends. CDR3 sequence: CASSSGTGAKNIQYF. CDR3 nucleotides: TGTGCCAGCAGCTCGGGGACGGGTGCCAAAAACATTCAGTACTTC. The whole variable domain, filled in from reference TRBV5-4 and TRBJ2-4, reads ETGVTQSPTHLIKTRGQQVTLRCSSQSGHNTVSWYQQALGQGPQFIFQYYREEENGRGNFPPRFSGLQFPNYSSELNVNALELDDSALYLCASSSGTGAKNIQYFGAGTRLSVL.

This clone was seen a handful of times. The chain combines TRBV28 with TRBJ2-1, with a tentative D call TRBD1 (6 bases). Germline CDR1 MDHEN, CDR2 SYDVKM. The V end lost 10 bases, the J end lost 9 bases, and 13 bases lay between the germline ends. The CDR3 extends over 11 amino acids. This chain's CDR3 is CAILTGTEQFF. The CDR3 DNA sequence: TGTGCCATCCTGACAGGCACTGAGCAGTTCTTC.